The source of this T cell receptor (beta chain) is a study of cytomegalovirus exposure and HLA in healthy donors. The CDR3 consists of 14 residues. Germline V lookup: CDR1 MNHEY, CDR2 SMNVEV (reference sequence). V was clipped by 7 bases and J by 0 bases, with 13 bases between them. It was with 60 Vbeta and 13 Jbeta primers that the PCR ran. Produced via immunoSEQ multiplex PCR; TCRdb's table is partial and in-frame only. The table shows about 160,000 clones, with 75% to 80% occurring only once. Sequencing was carried out using PBMCs. The receptor was derived from a woman in her forties or fifties in good health and CMV-seropositive. This rearrangement joins TRBV27 to TRBJ2-7; TRBD1 is a possible D gene (6 bases). The CDR3 region is CASKLEGGSYEQYF. In DNA, the CDR3 is TGTGCCAGCAAACTCGAAGGGGGCTCCTACGAGCAGTACTTC.